Described below is a single T cell receptor (beta chain) sequence and its context. Its antigen remains unknown. TCRdb's table, derived via immunoSEQ multiplex PCR, lists solely in-frame clones and lacks some. This table has about 92,000 clones, approximately 84% appearing once. Fresh-frozen tumor tissue and more than two years of survival data were available for all. All glioblastoma patients lacked an isocitrate dehydrogenase mutation. Per the germline V gene, CDR1 is MGHDK and CDR2 is SYGVNS. The CDR3 totals 15 residues. The V and J ends lost 7 bases and 2 bases respectively, with 16 bases between them. The data were obtained in a study of glioma-infiltrating T cells after dendritic cell vaccination. Findings and limits, study-wide: Higher TCR clonality did not directly relate to longer survival.

The chain joins TRBV25-1 to TRBJ2-3; D possibly corresponds to TRBD1 (5 bases). The sequence derives from a human donor with glioblastoma. This sample comprised blood, obtained before dendritic cell vaccination. The CDR3 nucleotides read TGTGCCAGCAAAGGACGGCAGGGCCCCACAGATACGCAGTATTTT. Translating gives CASKGRQGPTDTQYF.